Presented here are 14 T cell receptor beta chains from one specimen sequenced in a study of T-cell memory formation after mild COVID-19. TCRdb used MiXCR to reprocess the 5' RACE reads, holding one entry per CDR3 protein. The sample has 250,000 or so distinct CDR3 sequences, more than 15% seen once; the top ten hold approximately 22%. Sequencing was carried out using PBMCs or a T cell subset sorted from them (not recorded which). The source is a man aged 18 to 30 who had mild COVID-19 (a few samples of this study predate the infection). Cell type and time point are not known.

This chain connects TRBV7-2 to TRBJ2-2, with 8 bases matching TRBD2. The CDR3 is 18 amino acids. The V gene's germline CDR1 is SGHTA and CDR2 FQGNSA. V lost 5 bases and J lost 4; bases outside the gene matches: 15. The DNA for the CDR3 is TGTGCCAGCAGCCTAGGGGGGAGCGGGGGCGTTTCCACCGGGGAGCTGTTTTTT. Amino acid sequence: CASSLGGSGGVSTGELFF. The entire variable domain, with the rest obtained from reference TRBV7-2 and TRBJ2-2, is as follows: GAGVSQSPSNKVTEKGKDVELRCDPISGHTALYWYRQSLGQGLEFLIYFQGNSAPDKSGLPSDRFSAERTGGSVSTLTIQRTQQEDSAVYLCASSLGGSGGVSTGELFFGEGSRLTVL.

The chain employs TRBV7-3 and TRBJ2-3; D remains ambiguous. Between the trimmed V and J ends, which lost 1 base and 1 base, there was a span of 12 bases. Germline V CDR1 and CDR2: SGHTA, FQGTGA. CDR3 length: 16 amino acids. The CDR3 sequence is CASSLSPSLGTDTQYF. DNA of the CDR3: TGTGCCAGCAGCTTAAGCCCCTCCCTCGGCACAGATACGCAGTATTTT. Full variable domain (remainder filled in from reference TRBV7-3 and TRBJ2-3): GAGVSQTPSNKVTEKGKYVELRCDPISGHTALYWYRQSLGQGPEFLIYFQGTGAADDSGLPNDRFFAVRPEGSVSTLKIQRTERGDSAVYLCASSLSPSLGTDTQYFGPGTRLTVL.

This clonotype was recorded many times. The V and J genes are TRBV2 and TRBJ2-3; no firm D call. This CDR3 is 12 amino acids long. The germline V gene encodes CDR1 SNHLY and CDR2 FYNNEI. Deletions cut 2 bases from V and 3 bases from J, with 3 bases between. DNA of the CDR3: TGTGCCAGCAGTGAACAAACAGATACGCAGTATTTT. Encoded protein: CASSEQTDTQYF.

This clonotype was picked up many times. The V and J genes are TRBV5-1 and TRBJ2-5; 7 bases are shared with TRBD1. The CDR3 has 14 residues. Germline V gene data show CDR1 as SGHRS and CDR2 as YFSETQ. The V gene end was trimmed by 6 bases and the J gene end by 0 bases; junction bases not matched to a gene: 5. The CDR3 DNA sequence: TGCGCCAGCACTCCCGACAGGGACCAAGAGACCCAGTACTTC. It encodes CASTPDRDQETQYF.

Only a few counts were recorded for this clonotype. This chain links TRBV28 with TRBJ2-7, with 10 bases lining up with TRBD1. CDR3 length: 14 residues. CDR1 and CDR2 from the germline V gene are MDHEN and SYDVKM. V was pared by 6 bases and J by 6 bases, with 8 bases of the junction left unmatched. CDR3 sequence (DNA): TGTGCCAGCAGCACCCCGGGACAGGGGACCGAGCAGTACGTC. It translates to CASSTPGQGTEQYV.

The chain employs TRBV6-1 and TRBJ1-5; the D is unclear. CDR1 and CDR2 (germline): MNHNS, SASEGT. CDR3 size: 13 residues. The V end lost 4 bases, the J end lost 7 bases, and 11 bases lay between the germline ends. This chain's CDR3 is CASSGPLGQPQHF. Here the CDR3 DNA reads TGTGCCAGCAGTGGCCCTTTGGGGCAGCCCCAGCATTTT.

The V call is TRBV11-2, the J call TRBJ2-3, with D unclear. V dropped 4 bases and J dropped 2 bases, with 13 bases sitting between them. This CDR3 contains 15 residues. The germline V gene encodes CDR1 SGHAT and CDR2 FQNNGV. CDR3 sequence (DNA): TGTGCCAGCAGCTCACTGGGCAGATCCACAGATACGCAGTATTTT. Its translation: CASSSLGRSTDTQYF.

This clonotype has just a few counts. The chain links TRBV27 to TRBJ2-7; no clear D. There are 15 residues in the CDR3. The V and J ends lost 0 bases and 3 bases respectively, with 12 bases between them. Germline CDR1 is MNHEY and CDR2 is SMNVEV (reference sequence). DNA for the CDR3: TGTGCCAGCAGTTTATCGGGCACCCTTTACTACGAGCAGTACTTC. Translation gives CASSLSGTLYYEQYF.

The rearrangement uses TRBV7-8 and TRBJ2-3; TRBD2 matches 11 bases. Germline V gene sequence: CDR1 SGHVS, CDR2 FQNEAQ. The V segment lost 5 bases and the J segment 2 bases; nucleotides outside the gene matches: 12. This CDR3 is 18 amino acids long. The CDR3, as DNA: TGTGCCAGCAGCCAAAATATTCTAGCGGGGGGCTCCACAGATACGCAGTATTTT. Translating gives CASSQNILAGGSTDTQYF.

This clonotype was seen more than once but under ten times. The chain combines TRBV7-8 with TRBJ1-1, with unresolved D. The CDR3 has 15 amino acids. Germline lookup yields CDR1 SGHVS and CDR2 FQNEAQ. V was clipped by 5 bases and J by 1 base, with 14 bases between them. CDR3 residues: CASSLNVGANTEAFF. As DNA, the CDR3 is TGTGCCAGCAGCCTAAACGTGGGAGCGAACACTGAAGCTTTCTTT. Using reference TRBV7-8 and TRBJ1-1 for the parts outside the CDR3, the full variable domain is GAGVSQSPRYKVAKRGQDVALRCDPISGHVSLFWYQQALGQGPEFLTYFQNEAQLDKSGLPSDRFFAERPEGSVSTLKIQRTQQEDSAVYLCASSLNVGANTEAFFGQGTRLTVV.

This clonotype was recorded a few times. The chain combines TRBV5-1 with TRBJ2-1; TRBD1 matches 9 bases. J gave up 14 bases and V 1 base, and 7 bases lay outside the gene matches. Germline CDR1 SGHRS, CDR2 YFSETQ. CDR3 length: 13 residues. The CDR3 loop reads CASSLRSGTGKFF. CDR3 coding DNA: TGCGCCAGCAGCTTGCGCTCTGGGACAGGGAAGTTCTTC.

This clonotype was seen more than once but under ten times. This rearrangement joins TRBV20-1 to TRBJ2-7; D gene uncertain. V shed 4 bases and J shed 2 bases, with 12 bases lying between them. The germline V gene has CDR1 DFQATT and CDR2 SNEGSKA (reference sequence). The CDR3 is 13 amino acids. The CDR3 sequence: CSAISNNPYEQYV. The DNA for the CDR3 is TGCAGTGCTATCTCAAACAACCCCTACGAGCAGTACGTC.

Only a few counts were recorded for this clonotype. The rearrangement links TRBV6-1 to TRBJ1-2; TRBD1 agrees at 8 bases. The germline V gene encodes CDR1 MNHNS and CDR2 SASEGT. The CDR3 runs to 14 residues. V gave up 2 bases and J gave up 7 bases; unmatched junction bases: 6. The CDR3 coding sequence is TGTGCCAGCAGTGAAATAACAGGGGGTACTGGCTACACCTTC. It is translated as CASSEITGGTGYTF.

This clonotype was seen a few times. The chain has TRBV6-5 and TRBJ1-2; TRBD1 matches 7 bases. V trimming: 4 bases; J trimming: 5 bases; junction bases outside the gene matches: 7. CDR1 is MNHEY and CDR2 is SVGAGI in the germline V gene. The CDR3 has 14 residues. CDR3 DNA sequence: TGTGCCAGCAGTTCTACAGGGGAATGGTATGGCTACACCTTC. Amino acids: CASSSTGEWYGYTF.